One and the same sample provided the 3 T cell receptor beta chains below, sequenced in a study of shared clonotypes between healthy human individuals. Repertoires were generated with immunoSEQ multiplex PCR, while TCRdb's copy carries only in-frame clones and drops some. Here the sample spans some 2.1 million clones, over 85% being singletons. Material for sequencing was naive CD4+ T cells sorted from blood. Subset defined: CD45RA+ positively selected. The receptors here all came from a man between 18 and 35 years old in good health.

The genes are TRBV5-1 and TRBJ1-1, with TRBD1 as a possible D gene (5 bases). Germline loops: CDR1 SGHRS, CDR2 YFSETQ. Trimming stripped 1 base from V and 4 bases from J, with 14 bases between. The CDR3 totals 15 residues. CDR3 sequence: CASSLTELGLTEAFF. The CDR3 DNA is TGCGCCAGCAGCTTGACCGAACTGGGGCTCACTGAAGCTTTCTTT.

The rearrangement links TRBV11-2 to TRBJ2-1; 7 bases match TRBD2. V shed 2 bases, J shed 6 bases, and the junction held 7 bases outside the gene matches. The CDR3 sequence is 15 residues long. Germline CDR1 SGHAT, CDR2 FQNNGV. CDR3 DNA sequence: TGTGCCAGCAGCTTAATCGTCGCGGGAGCCAATGAGCAGTTCTTC. It translates to CASSLIVAGANEQFF.

As to this clone: The sample carries other DNA sequences with the same CDR3. The rearrangement links TRBV10-3 to TRBJ2-1; D tentatively reads TRBD1 or TRBD2 (5 bases each). CDR1 is ENHRY, CDR2 SYGVKD, per germline. With 8 bases removed from V and 5 bases from J, the gap between germline ends came to 13 bases. CDR3 length: 13 amino acids. Here the CDR3 reads CAIREGLNNEQFF. CDR3 nucleotide sequence: TGTGCCATCCGAGAGGGGCTTAACAATGAGCAGTTCTTC.